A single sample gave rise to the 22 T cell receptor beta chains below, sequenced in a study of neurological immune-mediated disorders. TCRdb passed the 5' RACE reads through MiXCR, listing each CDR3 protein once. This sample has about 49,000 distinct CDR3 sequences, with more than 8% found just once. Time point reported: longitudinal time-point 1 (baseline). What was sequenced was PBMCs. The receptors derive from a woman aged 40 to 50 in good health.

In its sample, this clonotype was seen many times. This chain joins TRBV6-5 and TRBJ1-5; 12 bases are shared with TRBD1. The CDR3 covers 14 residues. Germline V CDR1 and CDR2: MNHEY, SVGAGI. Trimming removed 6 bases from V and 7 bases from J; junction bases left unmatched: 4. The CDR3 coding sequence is TGTGCCAGCAGACGGGGACAGGGGGCACAGCCCCAGCATTTT. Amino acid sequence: CASRRGQGAQPQHF.

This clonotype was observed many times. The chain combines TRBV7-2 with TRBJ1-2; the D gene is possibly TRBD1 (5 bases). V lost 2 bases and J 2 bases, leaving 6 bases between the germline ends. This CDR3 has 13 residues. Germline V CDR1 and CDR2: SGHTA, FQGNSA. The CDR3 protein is CASSLKGNYGYTF. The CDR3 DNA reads TGTGCCAGCAGCTTAAAGGGGAACTATGGCTACACCTTC. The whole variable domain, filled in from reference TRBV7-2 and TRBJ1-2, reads GAGVSQSPSNKVTEKGKDVELRCDPISGHTALYWYRQSLGQGLEFLIYFQGNSAPDKSGLPSDRFSAERTGGSVSTLTIQRTQQEDSAVYLCASSLKGNYGYTFGSGTRLTVV.

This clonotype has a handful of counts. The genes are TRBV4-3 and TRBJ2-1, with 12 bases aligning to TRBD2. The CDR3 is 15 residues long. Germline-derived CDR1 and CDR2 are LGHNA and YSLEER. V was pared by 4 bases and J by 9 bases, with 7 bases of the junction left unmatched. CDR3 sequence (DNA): TGCGCCAGCAGCCCCCTAGCGGGGGGGCACGGTGAGCAGTTCTTC. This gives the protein CASSPLAGGHGEQFF.

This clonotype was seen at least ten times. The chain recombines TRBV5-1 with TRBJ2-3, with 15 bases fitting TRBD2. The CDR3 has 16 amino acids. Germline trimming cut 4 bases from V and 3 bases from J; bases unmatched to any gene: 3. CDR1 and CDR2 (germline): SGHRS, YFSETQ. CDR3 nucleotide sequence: TGCGCCAGCAGCAAGGGGACTAGCGGGAGGACAGATACGCAGTATTTT. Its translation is CASSKGTSGRTDTQYF.

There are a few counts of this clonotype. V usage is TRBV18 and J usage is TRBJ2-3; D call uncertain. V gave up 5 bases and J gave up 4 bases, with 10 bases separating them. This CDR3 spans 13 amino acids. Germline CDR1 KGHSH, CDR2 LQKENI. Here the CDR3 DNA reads TGTGCCAGCTCATCCCTCAGATCAGATACGCAGTATTTT. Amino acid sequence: CASSSLRSDTQYF.

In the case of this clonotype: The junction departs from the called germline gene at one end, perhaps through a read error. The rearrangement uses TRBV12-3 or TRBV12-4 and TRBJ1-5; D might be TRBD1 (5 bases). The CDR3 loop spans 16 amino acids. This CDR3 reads CASSSQGDTLNQTQHF. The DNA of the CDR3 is TGTGCCAGCAGTTCCCAGGGAGACACTCTTAATCAGACCCAGCATTTT.

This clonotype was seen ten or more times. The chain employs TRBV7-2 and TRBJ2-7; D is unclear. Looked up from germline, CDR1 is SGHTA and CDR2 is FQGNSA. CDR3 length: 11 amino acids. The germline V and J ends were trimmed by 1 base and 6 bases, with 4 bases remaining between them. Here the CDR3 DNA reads TGTGCCAGCAGCTTAGACGGCGAGCAGTACTTC. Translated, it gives CASSLDGEQYF.

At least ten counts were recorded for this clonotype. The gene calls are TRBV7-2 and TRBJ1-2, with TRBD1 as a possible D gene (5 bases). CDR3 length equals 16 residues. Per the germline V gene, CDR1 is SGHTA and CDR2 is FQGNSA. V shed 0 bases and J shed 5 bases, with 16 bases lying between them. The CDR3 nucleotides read TGTGCCAGCAGCTTAGCCGCCTCCGGGACCTATTATGGCTACACCTTC. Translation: CASSLAASGTYYGYTF.

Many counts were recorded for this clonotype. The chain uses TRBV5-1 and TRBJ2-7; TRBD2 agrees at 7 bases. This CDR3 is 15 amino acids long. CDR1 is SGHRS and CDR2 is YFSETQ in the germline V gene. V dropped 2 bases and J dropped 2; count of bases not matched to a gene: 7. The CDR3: CASSLAGKGAYEQYF. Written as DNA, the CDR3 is TGCGCCAGCAGCTTAGCGGGAAAGGGCGCCTACGAGCAGTACTTC.

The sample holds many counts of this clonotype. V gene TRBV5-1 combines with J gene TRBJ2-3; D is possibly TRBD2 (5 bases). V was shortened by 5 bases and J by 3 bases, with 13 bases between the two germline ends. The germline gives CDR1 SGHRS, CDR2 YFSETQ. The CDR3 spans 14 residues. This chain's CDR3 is CASSGTRGTDTQYF. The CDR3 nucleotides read TGCGCCAGCAGTGGAACGCGCGGGACAGATACGCAGTATTTT.

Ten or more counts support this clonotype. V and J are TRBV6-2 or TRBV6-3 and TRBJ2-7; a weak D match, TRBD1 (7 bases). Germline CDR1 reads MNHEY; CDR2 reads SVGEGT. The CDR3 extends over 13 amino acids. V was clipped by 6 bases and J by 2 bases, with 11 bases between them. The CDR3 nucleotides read TGTGCCAGCAGGACAGGGAGGCCCTACGAGCAGTACTTC. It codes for CASRTGRPYEQYF.

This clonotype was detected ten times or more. The CDR3 is CASSLRPGQGVYEQFF. CDR3 nucleotides: TGTGCCAGCAGCCTCCGGCCAGGACAGGGGGTATATGAGCAGTTCTTC. This chain connects TRBV13 to TRBJ2-1, with 10 bases matching TRBD1. CDR1 is PRHDT, CDR2 FYEKMQ, per germline (reference sequence). This CDR3 comprises 16 residues. V shed 5 bases, J shed 8 bases, and the junction held 12 bases outside the gene matches. Full variable domain (missing parts from reference TRBV13 and TRBJ2-1): AAGVIQSPRHLIKEKRETATLKCYPIPRHDTVYWYQQGPGQDPQFLISFYEKMQSDKGSIPDRFSAQQFSDYHSELNMSSLELGDSALYFCASSLRPGQGVYEQFFGPGTRLTVL.

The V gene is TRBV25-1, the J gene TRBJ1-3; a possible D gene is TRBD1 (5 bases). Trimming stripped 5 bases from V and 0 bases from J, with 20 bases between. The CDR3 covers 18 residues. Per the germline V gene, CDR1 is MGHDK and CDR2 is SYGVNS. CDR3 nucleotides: TGTGCCAGCAGTCAACCTCCGGGACGGATAGACTCTGGAAACACCATATATTTT. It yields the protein CASSQPPGRIDSGNTIYF. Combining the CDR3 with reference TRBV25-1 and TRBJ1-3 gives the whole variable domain EADIYQTPRYLVIGTGKKITLECSQTMGHDKMYWYQQDPGMELHLIHYSYGVNSTEKGDLSSESTVSRIRTEHFPLTLESARPSHTSQYLCASSQPPGRIDSGNTIYFGEGSWLTVV.

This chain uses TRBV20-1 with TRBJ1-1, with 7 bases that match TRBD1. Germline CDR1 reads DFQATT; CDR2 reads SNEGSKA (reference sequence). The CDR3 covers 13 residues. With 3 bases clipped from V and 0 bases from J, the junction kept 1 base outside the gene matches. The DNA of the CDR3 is TGCAGTGCTAGGGACAGGCTGAACACTGAAGCTTTCTTT. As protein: CSARDRLNTEAFF.

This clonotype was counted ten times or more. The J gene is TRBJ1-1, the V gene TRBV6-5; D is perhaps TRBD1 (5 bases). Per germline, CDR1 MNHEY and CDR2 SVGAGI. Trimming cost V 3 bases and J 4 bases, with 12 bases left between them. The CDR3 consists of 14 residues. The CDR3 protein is CASSYFPGSTEAFF. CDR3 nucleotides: TGTGCCAGCAGTTATTTTCCAGGGAGCACTGAAGCTTTCTTT.

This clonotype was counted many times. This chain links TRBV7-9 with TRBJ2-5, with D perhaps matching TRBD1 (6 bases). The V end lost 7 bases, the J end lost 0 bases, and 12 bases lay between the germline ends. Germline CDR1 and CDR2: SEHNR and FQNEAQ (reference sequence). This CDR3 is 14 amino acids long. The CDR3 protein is CASTRTDHQETQYF. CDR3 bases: TGTGCCAGCACCCGGACAGACCACCAAGAGACCCAGTACTTC.

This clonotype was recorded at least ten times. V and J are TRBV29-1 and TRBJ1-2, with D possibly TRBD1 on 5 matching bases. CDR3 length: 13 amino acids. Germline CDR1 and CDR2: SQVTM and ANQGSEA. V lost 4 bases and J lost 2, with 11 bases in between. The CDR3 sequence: CSVAGTSNYGYTF. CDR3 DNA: TGCAGCGTTGCGGGGACCTCGAACTATGGCTACACCTTC.

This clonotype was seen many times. CDR3 bases: TGTGCCAGCAGTTACTGGGACAGGGGGCCGACCGGGGAGCTGTTTTTT. Protein product: CASSYWDRGPTGELFF. The rearrangement joins TRBV6-5 to TRBJ2-2; 12 bases agree with TRBD1. Per germline, CDR1 MNHEY and CDR2 SVGAGI. This CDR3 has 16 amino acids. The junction had 2 bases not matched to a gene; V was cut back by 1 base and J by 5 bases.

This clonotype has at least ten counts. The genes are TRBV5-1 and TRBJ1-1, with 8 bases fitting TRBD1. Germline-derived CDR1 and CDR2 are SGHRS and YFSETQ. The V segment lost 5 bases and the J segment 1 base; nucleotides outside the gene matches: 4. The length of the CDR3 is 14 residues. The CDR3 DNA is TGCGCCAGCAGGAGACAGGGGACGAACACTGAAGCTTTCTTT. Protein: CASRRQGTNTEAFF.

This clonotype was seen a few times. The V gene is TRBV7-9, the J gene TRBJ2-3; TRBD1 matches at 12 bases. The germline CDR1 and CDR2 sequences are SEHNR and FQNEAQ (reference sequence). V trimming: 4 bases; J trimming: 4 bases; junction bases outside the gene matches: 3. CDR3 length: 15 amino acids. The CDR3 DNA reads TGTGCCAGCAGCTGGGACAGGGGGCGGCCAGATACGCAGTATTTT. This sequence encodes CASSWDRGRPDTQYF.

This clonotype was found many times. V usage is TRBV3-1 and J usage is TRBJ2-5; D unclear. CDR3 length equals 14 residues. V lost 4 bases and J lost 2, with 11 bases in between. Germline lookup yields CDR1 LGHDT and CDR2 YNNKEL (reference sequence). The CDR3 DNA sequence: TGTGCCAGCAGCCGCACAGTGGATCAAGAGACCCAGTACTTC. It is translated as CASSRTVDQETQYF.

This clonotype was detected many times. The CDR3 coding sequence is TGTGCCAGCAGCTTAGGCTCACAGGGGGCCTACAATGAGCAGTTCTTC. It encodes CASSLGSQGAYNEQFF. V and J are TRBV7-6 and TRBJ2-1; 8 positions match TRBD1. Germline CDR1 is SGHVS and CDR2 is FNYEAQ. The CDR3 consists of 16 residues. Trimming took 1 base from V and 2 from J; bases not matched to a gene: 4.